The sequence of this T cell receptor beta chain was determined in a study of blood T cell repertoires in COVID-19. Overall study context: Both acute and convalescent COVID-19 samples were obtained from the United States, Italy and Spain.

Original handling: Cell counts per sample came from amplifying reference gene primers. Only in-frame clones appear in the TCRdb table, and some are missing; sequencing was by immunoSEQ multiplex PCR. That table supplies the V and J calls and clone size; D and trimming were determined from the DNA. The profile covers 300,000 to 400,000 clones, with around 90% appearing a single time and less than 5.5% taken by the ten largest. Deletions cut 3 bases from V and 7 bases from J, with 6 bases between. CDR1 is SQVTM and CDR2 is ANQGSEA in the germline V gene. The CDR3 runs 11 residues. Sequencing used PBMCs or T cells enriched from blood (not recorded which). The TCR was taken from a man aged 30 to 45 who had recovered from COVID-19. The chain employs TRBV29-1 and TRBJ1-4, with D possibly being TRBD1 (6 bases). This CDR3 reads CSVDRGEKLFF. CDR3 in DNA: TGCAGCGTTGACAGGGGTGAAAAACTGTTTTTT.